The text below deals with one TCR beta chain. Its antigen is as yet unknown. CDR1 SGHDT and CDR2 YYEEEE come from the germline V gene. V gave up 1 base and J gave up 9 bases, with 14 bases separating them. The CDR3 length is 14 residues. These donors counted as nominally healthy when sampled, but unrecorded immune exposures were likely. These data come from a study of cytomegalovirus exposure and HLA in healthy donors. General study results and limits: In a later analysis, HLA-C alleles had the fewest associated TCRs, DRB1 alleles the most. Some V segments (TRBV6-2 and TRBV6-3 among them) were excluded as indistinguishable.

PCR used 60 Vbeta primers and 13 Jbeta primers. Produced via immunoSEQ multiplex PCR; TCRdb's table is partial and in-frame only. This sample has a few hundred thousand clones; 75% occur once, and the top ten carry 1.8%. This rearrangement joins TRBV5-6 to TRBJ2-1, with TRBD2 as a possible D gene (6 bases). The sample taken for sequencing was PBMCs. This receptor was obtained from a young woman in good health and CMV-seronegative. The CDR3 coding sequence is TGTGCCAGCAGCTTGTTCCTAGCGATAGCTGAGCAGTTCTTC. This translates into CASSLFLAIAEQFF. The complete variable domain, with remaining parts taken from reference TRBV5-6 and TRBJ2-1, reads DAGVTQSPTHLIKTRGQQVTLRCSPKSGHDTVSWYQQALGQGPQFIFQYYEEEERQRGNFPDRFSGHQFPNYSSELNVNALLLGDSALYLCASSLFLAIAEQFFGPGTRLTVL.